This TCR beta chain was observed in a study of blood T cell repertoires in COVID-19. V lost 3 bases and J 7 bases, leaving 22 bases between the germline ends. The germline V gene has CDR1 DFQATT and CDR2 SNEGSKA (reference sequence). The CDR3 is 15 amino acids. Using immunoSEQ multiplex PCR, the repertoire was profiled, and TCRdb retains in-frame clones only, with some absent. The sample carries about 35,000 clones, approximately 78% recorded once. The TCR originated in a man aged 55 to 69 in a cohort sampled during active COVID-19. J is TRBJ2-7 and V is TRBV20-1; maybe TRBD2 (6 bases). What was sequenced was peripheral blood. CDR3: CSASLPRRDPKEQYF. For the CDR3, the DNA is TGCAGTGCTAGTTTGCCCAGGCGGGACCCTAAGGAGCAGTACTTC.